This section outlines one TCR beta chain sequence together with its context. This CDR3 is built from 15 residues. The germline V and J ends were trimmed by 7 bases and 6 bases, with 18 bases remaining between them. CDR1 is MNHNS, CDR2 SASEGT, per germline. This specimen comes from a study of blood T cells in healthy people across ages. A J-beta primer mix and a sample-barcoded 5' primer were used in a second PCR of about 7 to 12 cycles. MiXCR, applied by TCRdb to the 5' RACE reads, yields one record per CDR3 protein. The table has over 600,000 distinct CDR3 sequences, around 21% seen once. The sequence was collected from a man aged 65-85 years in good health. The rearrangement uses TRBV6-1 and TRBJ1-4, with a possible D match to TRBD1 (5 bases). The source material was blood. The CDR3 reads CASNRGGAEDEKLFF. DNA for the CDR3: TGTGCCAGCAATAGAGGCGGGGCAGAGGATGAAAAACTGTTTTTT.